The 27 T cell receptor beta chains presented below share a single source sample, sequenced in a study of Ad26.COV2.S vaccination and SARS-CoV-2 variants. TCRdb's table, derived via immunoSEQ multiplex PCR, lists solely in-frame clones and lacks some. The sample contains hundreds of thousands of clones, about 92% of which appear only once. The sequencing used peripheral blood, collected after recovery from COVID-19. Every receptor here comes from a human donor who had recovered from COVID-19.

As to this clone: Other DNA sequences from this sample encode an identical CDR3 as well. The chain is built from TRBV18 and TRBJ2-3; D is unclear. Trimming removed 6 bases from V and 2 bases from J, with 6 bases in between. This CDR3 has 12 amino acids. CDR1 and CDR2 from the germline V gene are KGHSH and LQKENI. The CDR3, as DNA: TGTGCCAGCTCCCCAAACACAGATACGCAGTATTTT. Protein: CASSPNTDTQYF.

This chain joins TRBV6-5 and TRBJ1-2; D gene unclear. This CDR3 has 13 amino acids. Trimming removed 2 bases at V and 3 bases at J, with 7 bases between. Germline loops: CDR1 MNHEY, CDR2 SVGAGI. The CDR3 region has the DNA TGTGCCAGCAGTTACGGCAGCTACTATGGCTACACCTTC. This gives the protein CASSYGSYYGYTF.

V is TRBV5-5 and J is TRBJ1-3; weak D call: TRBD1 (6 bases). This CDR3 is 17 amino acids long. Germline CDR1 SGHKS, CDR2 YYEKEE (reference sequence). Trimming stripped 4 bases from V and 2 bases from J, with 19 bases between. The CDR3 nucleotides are TGTGCCAGCAGCGTTTACCACAGGGACCTTCCTGGAAACACCATATATTTT. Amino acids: CASSVYHRDLPGNTIYF.

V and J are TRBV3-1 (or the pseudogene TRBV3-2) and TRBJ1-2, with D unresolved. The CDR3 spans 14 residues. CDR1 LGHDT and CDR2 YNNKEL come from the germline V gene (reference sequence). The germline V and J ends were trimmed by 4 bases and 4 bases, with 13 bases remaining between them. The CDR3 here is CASSPGIGPYGYTF. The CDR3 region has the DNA TGTGCCAGCAGCCCTGGGATAGGCCCCTATGGCTACACCTTC.

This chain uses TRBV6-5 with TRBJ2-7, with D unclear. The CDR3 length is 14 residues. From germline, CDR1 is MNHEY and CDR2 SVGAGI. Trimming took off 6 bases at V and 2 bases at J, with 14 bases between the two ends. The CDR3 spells CASSYGRQTYEQYF. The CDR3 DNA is TGTGCCAGCAGCTACGGGCGGCAGACCTACGAGCAGTACTTC.

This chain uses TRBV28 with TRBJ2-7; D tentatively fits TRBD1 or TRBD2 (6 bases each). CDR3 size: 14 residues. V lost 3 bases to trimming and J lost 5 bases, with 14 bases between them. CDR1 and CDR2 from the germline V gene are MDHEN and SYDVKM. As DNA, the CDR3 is TGTGCCAGCAGTTTTAGGGGGGCTGTCAACGAGCAGTACTTC. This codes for CASSFRGAVNEQYF.

CDR3 residues: CASSLKANQPQHF. CDR3 bases: TGTGCCAGCAGCTTAAAGGCTAATCAGCCCCAGCATTTT. The chain recombines TRBV7-2 with TRBJ1-5; D is undetermined. The CDR3 is made up of 13 amino acids. Looked up from germline, CDR1 is SGHTA and CDR2 is FQGNSA. Trimming stripped 2 bases from V and 4 bases from J, with 6 bases between.

CDR3 nucleotide sequence: TGTGCCAGCAGCCCCCCGGGGGGGGAACAGCCCCAGCATTTT. Its protein is CASSPPGGEQPQHF. The chain carries TRBV7-2 and TRBJ1-5, with D possibly being TRBD1 (5 bases). The CDR3 covers 14 residues. V was pared by 5 bases and J by 7 bases, with 15 bases between. The germline CDR1 and CDR2 sequences are SGHTA and FQGNSA. Variable domain in full (rest from reference TRBV7-2 and TRBJ1-5): GAGVSQSPSNKVTEKGKDVELRCDPISGHTALYWYRQSLGQGLEFLIYFQGNSAPDKSGLPSDRFSAERTGGSVSTLTIQRTQQEDSAVYLCASSPPGGEQPQHFGDGTRLSIL.

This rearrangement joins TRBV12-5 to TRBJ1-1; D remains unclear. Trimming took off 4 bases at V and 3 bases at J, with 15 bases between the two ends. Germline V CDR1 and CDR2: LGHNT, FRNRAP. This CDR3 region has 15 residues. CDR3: CASGSHGLRYTEAFF. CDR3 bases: TGTGCTAGTGGTTCTCATGGACTGAGGTACACTGAAGCTTTCTTT.

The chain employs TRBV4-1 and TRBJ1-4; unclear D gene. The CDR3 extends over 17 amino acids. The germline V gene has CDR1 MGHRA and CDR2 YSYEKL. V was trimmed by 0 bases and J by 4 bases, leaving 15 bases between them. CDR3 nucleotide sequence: TGCGCCAGCAGCCAAGACAGCACCTTGGGAGATAATGAAAAACTGTTTTTT. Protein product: CASSQDSTLGDNEKLFF.

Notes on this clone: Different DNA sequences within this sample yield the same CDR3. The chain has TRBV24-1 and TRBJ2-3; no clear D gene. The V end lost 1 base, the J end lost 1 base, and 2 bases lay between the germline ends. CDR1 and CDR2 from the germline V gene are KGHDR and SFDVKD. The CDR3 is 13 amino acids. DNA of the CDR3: TGTGCCACCAGTGATTTAGGCACAGATACGCAGTATTTT. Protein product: CATSDLGTDTQYF.

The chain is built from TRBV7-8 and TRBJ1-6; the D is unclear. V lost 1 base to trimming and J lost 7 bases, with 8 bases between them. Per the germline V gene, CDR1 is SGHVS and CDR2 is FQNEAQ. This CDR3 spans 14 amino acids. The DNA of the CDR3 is TGTGCCAGCAGCTTAGTGAGGCTGAATTCACCCCTCCACTTT. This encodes CASSLVRLNSPLHF.

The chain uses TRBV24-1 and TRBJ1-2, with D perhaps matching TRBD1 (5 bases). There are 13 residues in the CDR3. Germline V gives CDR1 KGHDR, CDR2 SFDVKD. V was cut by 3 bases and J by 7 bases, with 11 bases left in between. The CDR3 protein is CATSDQWGGGYTF. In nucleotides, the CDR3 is TGTGCCACCAGTGATCAATGGGGGGGTGGCTACACCTTC.

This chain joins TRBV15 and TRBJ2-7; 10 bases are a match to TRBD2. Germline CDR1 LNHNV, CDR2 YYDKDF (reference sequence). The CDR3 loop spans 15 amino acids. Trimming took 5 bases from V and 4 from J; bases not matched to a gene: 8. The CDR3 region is CATSSYASGSYEQYF. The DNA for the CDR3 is TGTGCCACCAGCTCCTACGCTAGCGGGAGTTACGAGCAGTACTTC.

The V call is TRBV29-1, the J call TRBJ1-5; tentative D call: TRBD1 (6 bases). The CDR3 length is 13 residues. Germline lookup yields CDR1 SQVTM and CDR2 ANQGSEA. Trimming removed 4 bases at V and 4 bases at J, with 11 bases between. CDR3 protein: CSVASQGNQPQHF. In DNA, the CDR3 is TGCAGCGTTGCAAGCCAGGGGAATCAGCCCCAGCATTTT.

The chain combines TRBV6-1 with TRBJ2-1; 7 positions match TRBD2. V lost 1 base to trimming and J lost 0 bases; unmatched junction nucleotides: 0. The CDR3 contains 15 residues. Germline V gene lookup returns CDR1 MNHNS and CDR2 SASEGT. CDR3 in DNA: TGTGCCAGCAGTGAAGGGACTAGCTCCTACAATGAGCAGTTCTTC. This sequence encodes CASSEGTSSYNEQFF.

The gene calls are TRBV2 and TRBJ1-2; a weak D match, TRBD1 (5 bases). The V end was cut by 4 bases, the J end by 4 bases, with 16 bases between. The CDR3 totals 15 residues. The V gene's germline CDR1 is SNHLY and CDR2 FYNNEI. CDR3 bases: TGTGCCAGCAGTGGAGAGGGGCTCCACCTCTATGGCTACACCTTC. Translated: CASSGEGLHLYGYTF. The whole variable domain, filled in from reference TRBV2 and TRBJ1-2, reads EPEVTQTPSHQVTQMGQEVILRCVPISNHLYFYWYRQILGQKVEFLVSFYNNEISEKSEIFDDQFSVERPDGSNFTLKIRSTKLEDSAMYFCASSGEGLHLYGYTFGSGTRLTVV.

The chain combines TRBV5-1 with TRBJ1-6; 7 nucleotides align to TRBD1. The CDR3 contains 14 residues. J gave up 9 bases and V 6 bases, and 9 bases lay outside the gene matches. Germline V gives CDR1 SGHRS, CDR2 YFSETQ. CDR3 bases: TGCGCCAGCAACAAAGGACAGGAGGGTTCACCCCTCCACTTT. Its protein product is CASNKGQEGSPLHF.

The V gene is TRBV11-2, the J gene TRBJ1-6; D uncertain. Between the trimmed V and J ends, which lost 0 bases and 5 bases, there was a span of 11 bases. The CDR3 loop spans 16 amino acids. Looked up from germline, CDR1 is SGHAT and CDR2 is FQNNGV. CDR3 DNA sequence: TGTGCCAGCAGCTTAGATTTGGGAGATAATAATTCACCCCTCCACTTT. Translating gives CASSLDLGDNNSPLHF.

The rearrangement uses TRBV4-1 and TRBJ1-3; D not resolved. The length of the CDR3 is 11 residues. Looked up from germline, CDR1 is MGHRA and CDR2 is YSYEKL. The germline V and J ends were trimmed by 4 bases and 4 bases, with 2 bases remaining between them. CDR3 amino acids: CASSRGNTIYF. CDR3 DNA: TGCGCCAGCAGCCGAGGAAACACCATATATTTT.

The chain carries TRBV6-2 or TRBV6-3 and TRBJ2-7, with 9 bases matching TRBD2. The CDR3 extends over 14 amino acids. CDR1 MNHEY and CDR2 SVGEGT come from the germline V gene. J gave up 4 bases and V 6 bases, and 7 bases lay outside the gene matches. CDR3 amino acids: CASSPTSGWYEQYF. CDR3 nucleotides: TGTGCCAGCAGCCCAACTAGCGGGTGGTACGAGCAGTACTTC.

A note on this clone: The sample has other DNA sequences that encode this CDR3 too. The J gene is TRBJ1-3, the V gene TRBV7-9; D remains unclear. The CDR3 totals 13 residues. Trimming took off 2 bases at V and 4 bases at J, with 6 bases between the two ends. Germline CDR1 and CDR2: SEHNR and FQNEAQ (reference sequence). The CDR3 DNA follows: TGTGCCAGCAGCTTAAGGAGGGGAAACACCATATATTTT. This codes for CASSLRRGNTIYF.

The CDR3: CASSRWTGEEKLFF. In DNA, the CDR3 is TGTGCCAGCAGCCGTTGGACAGGGGAGGAAAAACTGTTTTTT. The chain carries TRBV14 and TRBJ1-4, with TRBD1 matching over 9 bases. This CDR3 comprises 14 residues. V trimming: 4 bases; J trimming: 8 bases; junction bases outside the gene matches: 5. Germline V gene data show CDR1 as SGHDN and CDR2 as FVKESK. The variable domain in full, completed from reference TRBV14 and TRBJ1-4, reads EAGVTQFPSHSVIEKGQTVTLRCDPISGHDNLYWYRRVMGKEIKFLLHFVKESKQDESGMPNNRFLAERTGGTYSTLKVQPAELEDSGVYFCASSRWTGEEKLFFGSGTQLSVL.

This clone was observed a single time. The CDR3 reads CASSKERGELYQPQHF. CDR3 DNA sequence: TGTGCCAGCAGCAAAGAGAGGGGAGAGCTTTATCAGCCCCAGCATTTT. The gene calls are TRBV21-1 and TRBJ1-5. TRBV21-1 counts as a pseudogene. The CDR3 has 16 residues.

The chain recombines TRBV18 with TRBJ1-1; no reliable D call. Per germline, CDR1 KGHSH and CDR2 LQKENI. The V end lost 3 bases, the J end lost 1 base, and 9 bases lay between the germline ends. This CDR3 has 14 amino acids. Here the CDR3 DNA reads TGTGCCAGCTCACCGAAGTGGGAGAACACTGAAGCTTTCTTT. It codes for CASSPKWENTEAFF.

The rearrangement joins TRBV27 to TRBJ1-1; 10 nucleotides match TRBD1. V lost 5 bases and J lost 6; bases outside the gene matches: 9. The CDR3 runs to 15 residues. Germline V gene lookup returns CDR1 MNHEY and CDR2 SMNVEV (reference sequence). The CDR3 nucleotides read TGTGCCAGCAGTGTGACAGGGGGCCTAGGGGCTGAAGCTTTCTTT. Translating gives CASSVTGGLGAEAFF.

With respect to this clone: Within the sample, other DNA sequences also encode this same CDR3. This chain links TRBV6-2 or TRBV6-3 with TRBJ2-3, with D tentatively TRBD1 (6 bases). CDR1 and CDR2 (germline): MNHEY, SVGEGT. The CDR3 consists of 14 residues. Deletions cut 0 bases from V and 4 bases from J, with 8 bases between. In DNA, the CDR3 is TGTGCCAGCAGTTACTCAGCAGGGGCAGATACGCAGTATTTT. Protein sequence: CASSYSAGADTQYF.